This paragraph covers one TCR beta chain sequence. The sample is drawn from a study of blood T cell repertoires in COVID-19. Across the study: COVID-19 samples, acute and convalescent, were from the United States, Italy and Spain.

Authors' analysis steps: Nucleated cell number was recorded as an estimate derived from reference gene primer amplification. Assay used: immunoSEQ multiplex PCR; TCRdb lists only in-frame clones, some missing. V and J calls and clone size are as listed in that table; D and trimming were resolved from the DNA. The sample holds 200,000 to 300,000 clones, approximately 90% seen once. The age range of participants was about 18 to 90 years, with residence in about two dozen US areas. In assigning cohorts, the study relied on participant-reported clinical history. V gave up 3 bases and J gave up 1 base, with 10 bases separating them. CDR3 length: 15 amino acids. Germline V gene lookup returns CDR1 LNHDA and CDR2 SQIVND (reference sequence).

The sample consisted of PBMCs or T cells enriched from blood (not recorded which). This receptor was identified in a woman aged 40 to 55 with acute COVID-19. The chain uses TRBV19 and TRBJ1-5; unclear D gene. The CDR3 loop reads CASSIASRSNQPQHF. Here the CDR3 DNA reads TGTGCCAGTAGTATCGCATCTCGGAGCAATCAGCCCCAGCATTTT.